These T cell receptor beta chains were read from a single sample in a study of blood T cell repertoires in COVID-19. Here immunoSEQ multiplex PCR was the method, and the copy in TCRdb shows in-frame clones only, minus some. The sample lists some 150,000 clones; around 80% were seen once. Specimen: PBMCs or T cells enriched from blood (not recorded which). These receptors were collected from a woman aged 45-59 years who had recovered from COVID-19. Both conserved end residues are part of each CDR3. D genes are given only for firm matches. A clone size is listed for some rows: how often the clone was seen (once, few, many), or a class if it is expanded.

TRBV28	few	TRBJ2-7	-	TGTGCCAGCAGTCTCACGGGGCAGGGGCTCTACGAGCAGTACTTC	CASSLTGQGLYEQYF
TRBV5-1	-	TRBJ1-6	-	TGCGCCAGCAGCTTGGAGGCAAGCAGAACGGGTTCACCCCTCCACTTT	CASSLEASRTGSPLHF
TRBV7-3	-	TRBJ1-1	-	TGTGCCAGCAGCGCGAGGGAGGGGCGCACTGAAGCTTTCTTT	CASSAREGRTEAFF
TRBV3-1/TRBV3-2	-	TRBJ1-2	TRBD1	TGTGCCAGCAGCCAAGGCAACAGGGGTGGCTACACCTTC	CASSQGNRGGYTF
TRBV19	-	TRBJ1-1	-	TGTGCCAGTAGTGCAGGGGTAGGGAACACTGAAGCTTTCTTT	CASSAGVGNTEAFF
TRBV6-5	-	TRBJ1-6	-	TGTGCCAGCAGTTACGCAGGGGCAAATTCACCCCTCCACTTT	CASSYAGANSPLHF
TRBV29-1	few	TRBJ1-1	TRBD1	TGCAGCGTTGAACAGGGGGTCGGGACTGAAGCTTTCTTT	CSVEQGVGTEAFF
TRBV28	-	TRBJ1-6	-	TGTGCCAGCACCGCCTGGGGGCTTGATAATTCACCCCTCCACTTT	CASTAWGLDNSPLHF
TRBV7-9	many	TRBJ2-5	-	TGTGCCAGCAGCTTAGTGGCTGTCGAGACCCAGTACTTC	CASSLVAVETQYF
TRBV10-1	-	TRBJ2-1	TRBD2	TGCGCCAGCAGAAGACTCACCGGACTAGCGGGGGGGCCGGGCAGGTTCAATGAGCAGTTCTTC	CASRRLTGLAGGPGRFNEQFF
TRBV7-2	-	TRBJ1-5	TRBD1	TGTGCCAGCAGCTTTGGGACAGGGGGAGGTCAGCCCCAGCATTTT	CASSFGTGGGQPQHF
TRBV28	few	TRBJ1-6	-	TGTGCCAGCAACTCGGACAGCTTTAATTCACCCCTCCACTTT	CASNSDSFNSPLHF
TRBV3-1/TRBV3-2	-	TRBJ2-2	-	TGTGCCAGCAGCCAAGTCCTGGGGCAGTACACCGGGGAGCTGTTTTTT	CASSQVLGQYTGELFF
TRBV2	-	TRBJ1-2	TRBD1	TGTGCCAGTCGGACATCCAGACAGGGGAGCGGCTACACCTTC	CASRTSRQGSGYTF
TRBV14	-	TRBJ2-5	-	TGTGCCAGCAGCCAAGATCTTATGGAGACCCAGTACTTC	CASSQDLMETQYF
TRBV3-1/TRBV3-2	-	TRBJ2-2	-	TGTGCCAGCAGCCAAGATACCGGGTACACCGGGGAGCTGTTTTTT	CASSQDTGYTGELFF
TRBV9	once	TRBJ2-3	TRBD2	TGTGCCAGCAGCCCCGCCGGGGGGACAGATACGCAGTATTTT	CASSPAGGTDTQYF
TRBV24-1	once	TRBJ2-5	TRBD1	TGTGCCACCAGCGGGGACAGGGGGCATATAGAGGAAGAGACCCAGTACTTC	CATSGDRGHIEEETQYF
TRBV19	-	TRBJ1-2	TRBD1	TGTGCCAGTAATCTTAACAGGGGCGATGGCTACACCTTC	CASNLNRGDGYTF
TRBV18	-	TRBJ1-4	-	TGTGCCAGCTCGCCTGACAGATCTAATGAAAAACTGTTTTTT	CASSPDRSNEKLFF
TRBV6-4	-	TRBJ1-5	-	TGTGCCAGCAGGCCAGACAGGCGCCTCTATAGCAATCAGCCCCAGCATTTT	CASRPDRRLYSNQPQHF
TRBV5-5	once	TRBJ1-1	-	TGTGCCAGCAGCTCTATCAGGGCTGGGAACACTGAAGCTTTCTTT	CASSSIRAGNTEAFF
TRBV4-1	-	TRBJ1-2	-	TGCGCCAGCAGCCCCCCCAGGGAATCCTATGGCTACACCTTC	CASSPPRESYGYTF
TRBV7-3	-	TRBJ1-1	TRBD1	TGTGCCAGCAGCCGTACAGGGGAGGACACTGAAGCTTTCTTT	CASSRTGEDTEAFF
TRBV6-6	-	TRBJ1-2	TRBD1	TGTGCCAGCAGTTACTCAGGGACAGGGGTTGGCTACACCTTC	CASSYSGTGVGYTF
TRBV5-1	-	TRBJ1-1	-	TGCGCCAGCAGCTTCAACGGGGGACGAAACACTGAAGCTTTCTTT	CASSFNGGRNTEAFF
TRBV24-1	-	TRBJ2-5	TRBD1	TGTGCCACCAGTGATACAGGGGAAGAGACCCAGTACTTC	CATSDTGEETQYF
TRBV28	-	TRBJ1-1	-	TGTGCCAGCAGTTTACTCTATAATCAGGTACAGGCTTTCTTT	CASSLLYNQVQAFF
TRBV2	-	TRBJ1-6	-	TGTGCCAGCAGTGAAGGCAGGCTCCCTCTCTCACCCCTCCACTTT	CASSEGRLPLSPLHF
TRBV4-2	-	TRBJ1-2	-	TGTGCCAGCAGCTATGGTGACGGGGATGGCTACACCTTC	CASSYGDGDGYTF
TRBV10-1	-	TRBJ2-3	-	TGCGCCAGCAGTGACAGGGCCACCCTCGGCACAGATACGCAGTATTTT	CASSDRATLGTDTQYF
TRBV6-5	-	TRBJ2-3	-	TGTGCCAGCAAGGTGGTTGGGGCGTCGGTAAATACGCAGTATTTT	CASKVVGASVNTQYF
TRBV6-7	-	TRBJ2-2	-	TGTGCCAGCAGGACTATCAAAAACACCGGGGAGCTGTTTTTT	CASRTIKNTGELFF
TRBV6-2/TRBV6-3	few	TRBJ2-7	TRBD1	TGTGCCAGCAGTTACTCGCTGGGACAGGGTGTTTTCTACGAGCAGTACTTC	CASSYSLGQGVFYEQYF
TRBV5-6	-	TRBJ2-3	TRBD1	TGTGCCAGCAGCCCGGAGGGACAGGGGGGCGCAGATACGCAGTATTTT	CASSPEGQGGADTQYF
TRBV2	-	TRBJ2-7	TRBD1	TGTGCCAGCAGTATCAGGGGGTCCCCCTACGAGCAGTACTTC	CASSIRGSPYEQYF
TRBV11-1	-	TRBJ2-1	-	TGTGCCAGCAGCTTAGCCAGCGGCGGATACTACAATGAGCAGTTCTTC	CASSLASGGYYNEQFF
TRBV7-9	-	TRBJ2-2	-	TGTGCCAGCAGCTTAGCCGCCGGGGAGCTGTTTTTT	CASSLAAGELFF
TRBV6-4	-	TRBJ2-1	-	TGTGCCAGCAGTGAATGGGGGGGCCACTACAATGAGCAGTTCTTC	CASSEWGGHYNEQFF
TRBV5-1	-	TRBJ2-5	TRBD2	TGCGCCAGCAGCCCCCTCTACGCGGGAGGGGGAGAGACCCAGTACTTC	CASSPLYAGGGETQYF
TRBV10-3	-	TRBJ2-1	TRBD2	TGTGCCATCAGCCCCGGACTAGCGAACAATGAGCAGTTCTTC	CAISPGLANNEQFF
TRBV2	-	TRBJ1-5	-	TGTGCCAGCGCGGGAACCTCATTTAGCAATCAGCCCCAGCATTTT	CASAGTSFSNQPQHF
TRBV2	many	TRBJ1-6	TRBD1	TGTGCCAGCAGTCTAGGGGGCGCCTCCTATAATTCACCCCTCCACTTT	CASSLGGASYNSPLHF
TRBV7-2	once	TRBJ2-1	-	TGTGCCAGCAGCTTAGCCCTCCCTCGGGGTGAGCAGTTCTTC	CASSLALPRGEQFF
TRBV10-3	-	TRBJ1-3	-	TGTGCCATCGGAGGAACCTCTGGAAACACCATATATTTT	CAIGGTSGNTIYF
TRBV5-1	-	TRBJ2-2	-	TGCGCCAGCAGCTTGGGTGCAGGAAACACCGGGGAGCTGTTTTTT	CASSLGAGNTGELFF
TRBV7-6	-	TRBJ2-3	-	TGTGCCAGCAGCACCCGGGACACAGATACGCAGTATTTT	CASSTRDTDTQYF
TRBV6-5	-	TRBJ2-7	TRBD1	TGTGCCAGCAGTCACCTGGGTGACAGGGCGGGTGAGCAGTACTTC	CASSHLGDRAGEQYF
TRBV7-9	-	TRBJ1-4	-	TGTGCCAGCAGCTTTCCCGGGACACCTAATGAAAAACTGTTTTTT	CASSFPGTPNEKLFF
TRBV19	-	TRBJ1-2	-	TGTGCCAGCCGGGGGGAAGGAAGGGTACGATATGGCTACACCTTC	CASRGEGRVRYGYTF
TRBV24-1	-	TRBJ2-1	-	TGTGCCACCAGTGACCCCGGAGGGGAAGAGCATGAGCAGTTCTTC	CATSDPGGEEHEQFF
TRBV30	-	TRBJ1-4	-	TGTGCCTGGACCCTCCCGGGTTATGAAAAACTGTTTTTT	CAWTLPGYEKLFF
TRBV27	-	TRBJ1-4	-	TGTGCCAGCAGTTCCACCCGCGGGGAAAAACTGTTTTTT	CASSSTRGEKLFF
TRBV3-1/TRBV3-2	-	TRBJ2-2	-	TGTGCCAGCAGCCAAACGGGGGGCCGGAGCACCGGGGAGCTGTTTTTT	CASSQTGGRSTGELFF
TRBV3-1/TRBV3-2	once	TRBJ2-7	TRBD2	TGTGCCAGCAGCCCCCTGGGGAGCGGGAGCCCCTACGAGCAGTACTTC	CASSPLGSGSPYEQYF